This T cell receptor beta chain was recorded in a study of OX40 agonist ivuxolimab in advanced cancers. Study observations and caveats: The study did not work out the antigen specificity of the expanded peripheral T cells.

Worth noting for this clone: Its antigen is not known.

Excluded were patients having autoimmune disease history or systemic immunosuppression. Germline-derived CDR1 and CDR2 are LNHNV and YYDKDF (reference sequence). The CDR3 spans 14 residues. The ends were cut back, 0 bases at V and 1 base at J, with 3 bases in the middle. Some clones are missing from TCRdb's copy, which holds only in-frame ones; the method was immunoSEQ multiplex PCR. The sample includes tens of thousands of clones, roughly 90% of them seen just once. The sequence came from an adult with an advanced solid tumor such as melanoma, head and neck, liver or kidney cancer. The material sequenced was CD4+ or CD8+ T cells sorted from blood, taken in a trial of the OX40 agonist ivuxolimab. This chain connects TRBV15 to TRBJ2-2; D is ambiguous. The CDR3 loop reads CATSRDKNTGELFF. Written as DNA, the CDR3 is TGTGCCACCAGCAGAGATAAGAACACCGGGGAGCTGTTTTTT.